Listed here are 32 T cell receptor beta chains from one sample, sequenced in a study of PD-1 blockade in mismatch repair-deficient tumors. The assay was immunoSEQ multiplex PCR, and TCRdb's table has in-frame clones only and misses some. The sample shows roughly 49,000 clones, 77% of them seen only once. Source: PBMCs, taken before pembrolizumab treatment. These receptors all stem from an adult with mismatch repair-deficient cancer.

The V call is TRBV9, the J call TRBJ2-7; D uncertain. CDR3 length: 13 residues. Trimming left V 0 bases short and J 4 bases short, with 8 bases between. Looked up from germline, CDR1 is SGDLS and CDR2 is YYNGEE. The CDR3 sequence is CASSVGLGYEQYF. In DNA form, the CDR3 reads TGTGCCAGCAGCGTAGGGTTGGGATACGAGCAGTACTTC. Full variable domain (rest looked up from reference TRBV9 and TRBJ2-7): DSGVTQTPKHLITATGQRVTLRCSPRSGDLSVYWYQQSLDQGLQFLIQYYNGEERAKGNILERFSAQQFPDLHSELNLSSLELGDSALYFCASSVGLGYEQYFGPGTRLTVT.

The chain links TRBV6-5 to TRBJ2-7, with TRBD1 matching over 7 bases. CDR1 is MNHEY, CDR2 SVGAGI, per germline. The CDR3 is 14 amino acids. V shed 6 bases, J shed 0 bases, and the junction held 5 bases outside the gene matches. In DNA form, the CDR3 reads TGTGCCAGCAGAGACAGGGTGGTCTCCTACGAGCAGTACTTC. It specifies CASRDRVVSYEQYF.

The J gene is TRBJ2-1, the V gene TRBV27, with 8 positions matching TRBD2. V trimming: 1 base; J trimming: 0 bases; junction bases outside the gene matches: 20. Per the germline V gene, CDR1 is MNHEY and CDR2 is SMNVEV (reference sequence). This CDR3 has 22 residues. The CDR3 bases are TGTGCCAGCAGTTTATTTTATTTGGCGGCTAGCGGGCCCGCGAGCTCCTACAATGAGCAGTTCTTC. Translated, it gives CASSLFYLAASGPASSYNEQFF.

This chain links TRBV6-4 with TRBJ2-1; 8 bases are a match to TRBD2. The junction had 13 bases not matched to a gene; V was cut back by 6 bases and J by 6 bases. Germline assignment: CDR1 MRHNA and CDR2 SNTAGT. The CDR3 covers 16 residues. The CDR3 bases are TGTGCCAGCAGCCAAAGACCGGGACTAGGAGGCAATGAGCAGTTCTTC. Encoded protein: CASSQRPGLGGNEQFF.

The genes are TRBV12-5 and TRBJ2-5; a weak D match, TRBD2 (6 bases). This CDR3 contains 13 residues. CDR1 and CDR2 (germline): LGHNT, FRNRAP. V lost 8 bases and J lost 2, with 12 bases in between. The CDR3 region has the DNA TGTGCTAGTCGCCTAGCGCCTCAAGAGACCCAGTACTTC. Amino acids: CASRLAPQETQYF.

The gene calls are TRBV6-1 and TRBJ2-1; D might be TRBD2 (7 bases). The germline V gene encodes CDR1 MNHNS and CDR2 SASEGT. V was shortened by 6 bases and J by 12 bases, with 24 bases between the two germline ends. The CDR3 contains 15 residues. The CDR3 DNA reads as TGTGCCAGCAGCGTTCAGGGGACTACTAGTTCACGGCAGTTCTTC. Translation: CASSVQGTTSSRQFF.

J is TRBJ2-2 and V is TRBV7-9; D is possibly TRBD1 or TRBD2 (5 bases each). The CDR3 sequence is 16 residues long. Looked up from germline, CDR1 is SEHNR and CDR2 is FQNEAQ (reference sequence). V dropped 5 bases and J dropped 2 bases, with 15 bases sitting between them. Written as DNA, the CDR3 is TGTGCCAGCAGCCAGGGCCGAGGGGTAAACACCGGGGAGCTGTTTTTT. Translated: CASSQGRGVNTGELFF.

The chain is built from TRBV11-3 and TRBJ1-1; D unclear. Trimming cost V 3 bases and J 1 base, with 9 bases left between them. This CDR3 comprises 14 residues. CDR1 SGHNT and CDR2 YENEEA come from the germline V gene. CDR3 protein: CASSLGRANTEAFF. The CDR3 DNA is TGTGCCAGCAGCTTGGGTCGGGCGAACACTGAAGCTTTCTTT.

The chain recombines TRBV19 with TRBJ1-2; possible D gene TRBD1, 5 bases. The CDR3 length is 16 residues. The germline gives CDR1 LNHDA, CDR2 SQIVND (reference sequence). The germline V and J ends were trimmed by 7 bases and 3 bases, with 21 bases remaining between them. The CDR3 DNA reads as TGTGCCAGTACCGCACCTGACAGTACAGTACACTATGGCTACACCTTC. This translates into CASTAPDSTVHYGYTF.

The chain links TRBV7-3 to TRBJ2-3, with D possibly TRBD2 on 6 matching bases. Germline lookup yields CDR1 SGHTA and CDR2 FQGTGA. This CDR3 comprises 15 residues. The V end lost 0 bases, the J end lost 2 bases, and 9 bases lay between the germline ends. The DNA of the CDR3 is TGTGCCAGCAGCTTAACTAGCGGCCCCACAGATACGCAGTATTTT. Protein product: CASSLTSGPTDTQYF.

V usage is TRBV19 and J usage is TRBJ2-1; D gene ambiguous. Looked up from germline, CDR1 is LNHDA and CDR2 is SQIVND (reference sequence). Between the trimmed V and J ends, which lost 6 bases and 0 bases, there was a span of 6 bases. CDR3 length: 13 residues. CDR3 coding DNA: TGTGCCAGTAGCCAGAGCTCCTACAATGAGCAGTTCTTC. It codes for CASSQSSYNEQFF.

This chain uses TRBV5-1 with TRBJ1-1, with a possible D match to TRBD1 (5 bases). The CDR3 totals 15 residues. Between the trimmed V and J ends, which lost 4 bases and 1 base, there was a span of 14 bases. CDR1 SGHRS and CDR2 YFSETQ come from the germline V gene. The CDR3 is CASSPGGGANTEAFF. Written as DNA, the CDR3 is TGCGCCAGCAGCCCGGGAGGTGGGGCGAACACTGAAGCTTTCTTT.

Only one count was recorded for this clone. V is TRBV5-1 and J is TRBJ2-3, with TRBD1 as a possible D gene (6 bases). V lost 4 bases, J lost 4 bases, and 16 bases lay in between. This CDR3 is built from 15 residues. Looked up from germline, CDR1 is SGHRS and CDR2 is YFSETQ. The CDR3 loop is CASSRSGAGADTQYF. The CDR3 DNA follows: TGCGCCAGCAGCAGATCAGGGGCGGGCGCAGATACGCAGTATTTT.

The chain employs TRBV19 and TRBJ1-1; D is ambiguous. The length of the CDR3 is 13 residues. Per germline, CDR1 LNHDA and CDR2 SQIVND (reference sequence). Trimming cost V 3 bases and J 1 base, with 6 bases left between them. For the CDR3, the DNA is TGTGCCAGTAGTATTACGTCGAACACTGAAGCTTTCTTT. Translating it yields CASSITSNTEAFF.

The chain uses TRBV19 and TRBJ2-1; D possibly corresponds to TRBD2 (5 bases). The length of the CDR3 is 14 residues. The germline CDR1 and CDR2 sequences are LNHDA and SQIVND (reference sequence). V shed 2 bases and J shed 8 bases, with 13 bases lying between them. The DNA for the CDR3 is TGTGCCAGTAGTATACGGCACGGGGAGCATGAGCAGTTCTTC. It translates to CASSIRHGEHEQFF.

The chain employs TRBV5-1 and TRBJ1-2, with TRBD1 matching over 7 bases. The V and J ends lost 4 bases and 5 bases, in that order; junction bases with no gene match: 5. The CDR3 totals 13 residues. Germline values: CDR1 SGHRS, CDR2 YFSETQ. CDR3 nucleotide sequence: TGCGCCAGCAGCCAAGGGACAGCGTATGGCTACACCTTC. Amino acids: CASSQGTAYGYTF.

The chain employs TRBV5-1 and TRBJ2-7, with TRBD1 matching 11 bases. Germline CDR1 is SGHRS and CDR2 is YFSETQ. The V gene end was trimmed by 6 bases and the J gene end by 3 bases; junction bases not matched to a gene: 5. The CDR3 extends over 14 amino acids. The CDR3 DNA reads TGCGCCAGCACCCCCGGGACAGGGGGCTACGAGCAGTACTTC. The encoded protein is CASTPGTGGYEQYF.

The rearrangement links TRBV9 to TRBJ2-5; perhaps TRBD2 as D (5 bases). The CDR3 consists of 15 residues. V shed 3 bases and J shed 1 base, with 13 bases lying between them. CDR1 SGDLS and CDR2 YYNGEE come from the germline V gene. CDR3 DNA: TGTGCCAGCAGCGGTTTTGGAGGTTTCCAAGAGACCCAGTACTTC. Its translation: CASSGFGGFQETQYF.

The chain recombines TRBV30 with TRBJ1-2; D is unresolved. Trimming took off 2 bases at V and 5 bases at J, with 15 bases between the two ends. The germline V gene has CDR1 GTSNPN and CDR2 SVGIG (reference sequence). This CDR3 spans 14 amino acids. The CDR3 DNA sequence: TGTGCCTGGAGTCGAGACGGGGAAATATATGGCTACACCTTC. Translating gives CAWSRDGEIYGYTF.

This clone was counted a single time. The chain carries TRBV27 and TRBJ2-2; D remains ambiguous. CDR1 and CDR2 from the germline V gene are MNHEY and SMNVEV (reference sequence). Trimming took off 1 base at V and 6 bases at J, with 9 bases between the two ends. The CDR3 runs 14 residues. In nucleotides, the CDR3 is TGTGCCAGCAGTTTATTGAGTATTCCCGGGGAGCTGTTTTTT. This codes for CASSLLSIPGELFF.

This chain links TRBV7-6 with TRBJ2-7; a weak D match, TRBD2 (6 bases). CDR3 length: 15 amino acids. V lost 5 bases and J lost 9, with 23 bases in between. Germline V CDR1 and CDR2: SGHVS, FNYEAQ. The CDR3 reads CASSLQERAVFGQYF. CDR3 bases: TGTGCCAGCAGCCTCCAGGAGCGGGCGGTCTTCGGGCAGTACTTC.

The chain uses TRBV6-5 and TRBJ2-2, with D perhaps matching TRBD2 (6 bases). The CDR3 is made up of 14 amino acids. V lost 6 bases and J 4 bases, leaving 12 bases between the germline ends. The germline V gene encodes CDR1 MNHEY and CDR2 SVGAGI. This chain's CDR3 is CASRDSGGTGELFF. CDR3 nucleotide sequence: TGTGCCAGCAGGGACTCCGGGGGCACCGGGGAGCTGTTTTTT.

V is TRBV5-1 and J is TRBJ2-7; the D gene is possibly TRBD1 (7 bases). Germline-derived CDR1 and CDR2 are SGHRS and YFSETQ. This CDR3 contains 15 residues. The V end lost 4 bases, the J end lost 3 bases, and 17 bases lay between the germline ends. The CDR3 region is CASSPTGTAGYEQYF. CDR3 bases: TGCGCCAGCAGCCCCACAGGGACAGCGGGCTACGAGCAGTACTTC.

This clone was detected only once. The chain joins TRBV18 to TRBJ2-3; D call uncertain. CDR3 length equals 13 residues. The V end lost 1 base, the J end lost 4 bases, and 6 bases lay between the germline ends. Germline assignment: CDR1 KGHSH and CDR2 LQKENI. The CDR3 spells CASSPRNADTQYF. Written as DNA, the CDR3 is TGTGCCAGCTCACCACGAAACGCAGATACGCAGTATTTT.

This chain links TRBV27 with TRBJ1-2; 10 bases fit TRBD1. The CDR3 is 14 residues long. Germline assignment: CDR1 MNHEY and CDR2 SMNVEV (reference sequence). With 4 bases clipped from V and 7 bases from J, the junction kept 6 bases outside the gene matches. The CDR3 nucleotides read TGTGCCAGCAGTTGGACAGGGGGAACGCGTGGCTACACCTTC. Amino acid sequence: CASSWTGGTRGYTF.

The chain couples TRBV6-6 to TRBJ2-7; D is ambiguous. From germline, CDR1 is MNHNY and CDR2 SVGAGI (reference sequence). This CDR3 comprises 13 residues. With 6 bases removed from V and 7 bases from J, the gap between germline ends came to 16 bases. The CDR3 here is CASSPGPAGEQYF. CDR3 in DNA: TGTGCCAGCAGCCCCGGGCCGGCCGGGGAGCAGTACTTC.

This clone has a handful of counts. The chain has TRBV5-6 and TRBJ1-3; D not certain. Trimming cost V 6 bases and J 0 bases, with 7 bases left between them. Germline V gene lookup returns CDR1 SGHDT and CDR2 YYEEEE. This CDR3 region has 13 residues. This CDR3 reads CASTTPSGNTIYF. As DNA, the CDR3 is TGTGCCAGCACCACCCCCTCTGGAAACACCATATATTTT.

The chain carries TRBV29-1 and TRBJ2-5; the D gene could be TRBD1 or TRBD2 (6 bases each). The germline V gene has CDR1 SQVTM and CDR2 ANQGSEA. The CDR3 runs to 14 residues. Trimming stripped 7 bases from V and 4 bases from J, with 19 bases between. Written as DNA, the CDR3 is TGCAGCGCCAAAAAGGGCCGGGGGCGAGAGACCCAGTACTTC. Its protein product is CSAKKGRGRETQYF.

The genes are TRBV19 and TRBJ2-7; 7 positions match TRBD1. V was clipped by 2 bases and J by 1 base; unmatched bases: 14. From germline, CDR1 is LNHDA and CDR2 SQIVND (reference sequence). The CDR3 spans 18 residues. This CDR3 reads CASSINRDSWPPSYEQYF. The CDR3 DNA reads TGTGCCAGTAGTATAAATCGGGACAGCTGGCCCCCGTCCTACGAGCAGTACTTC.

This rearrangement joins TRBV27 to TRBJ1-1; D remains unclear. Germline V gene sequence: CDR1 MNHEY, CDR2 SMNVEV (reference sequence). CDR3 length: 15 amino acids. V was shortened by 0 bases and J by 4 bases, with 12 bases between the two germline ends. CDR3 protein: CASSLSPRGGTEAFF. The CDR3 DNA reads as TGTGCCAGCAGTTTATCCCCCCGGGGAGGCACTGAAGCTTTCTTT.

This rearrangement joins TRBV7-8 to TRBJ1-2, with D perhaps TRBD1 (5 bases). Trimming shortened V by 1 base and J by 2 bases, and 14 bases separated the two germline ends. The CDR3 sequence is 16 residues long. CDR1 is SGHVS and CDR2 is FQNEAQ in the germline V gene. In nucleotides, the CDR3 is TGTGCCAGCAGCTTAGAGCTGGGGGGATCAAACTATGGCTACACCTTC. Its translation: CASSLELGGSNYGYTF.

This sequence joins TRBV5-1 and TRBJ2-5; D not resolved. The CDR3 spans 14 residues. CDR1 is SGHRS and CDR2 is YFSETQ in the germline V gene. Trimming left V 1 base short and J 4 bases short, with 11 bases between. The CDR3 DNA reads TGCGCCAGCAGCTTGAGCCAGCGCGGAGAGACCCAGTACTTC. Translating it yields CASSLSQRGETQYF.